A selection of T cell receptor beta chains follows, all from one sample in a study of cytomegalovirus exposure and HLA in healthy donors. Data came from immunoSEQ multiplex PCR; TCRdb stores just in-frame clones and leaves some out. Of 95,000 to 150,000 clones listed, roughly four fifths were seen once; the top ten hold about 4%. Material: PBMCs. These receptor sequences come from a woman aged 45 to 65 in good health and CMV-seropositive. Both conserved end residues are part of each CDR3. Each record gives: clone size, V gene, J gene, D gene, CDR3 DNA, CDR3 protein. The D gene is left open where the match is weak. A row's size may be missing; if present it is once, few, many or a size class.

size: -; V: TRBV19; J: TRBJ2-2; D: -; DNA: TGTGCCAGTAGTATAGGTCCGTACACCGGGGAGCTGTTTTTT; CDR3: CASSIGPYTGELFF
size: -; V: TRBV7-2; J: TRBJ1-4; D: TRBD1; DNA: TGTGCCAGCAGCTTATCCAGGGACAGGATAAATGAAAAACTGTTTTTT; CDR3: CASSLSRDRINEKLFF
size: -; V: TRBV7-3; J: TRBJ2-7; D: -; DNA: TGTGCCAGCAGCCGAAGGGGGGGCTCCCAGTACGAGCAGTACTTC; CDR3: CASSRRGGSQYEQYF
size: -; V: TRBV10-3; J: TRBJ2-3; D: -; DNA: TGTGCCATCAGTGGAAAGGGGTCCACAGATACGCAGTATTTT; CDR3: CAISGKGSTDTQYF
size: -; V: TRBV29-1; J: TRBJ2-1; D: -; DNA: TGCAGCGTTGCTCGCGGGGGCCATGACAATGAGCAGTTCTTC; CDR3: CSVARGGHDNEQFF
size: -; V: TRBV6-1; J: TRBJ2-5; D: TRBD1; DNA: TGTGCCAGCAGTGGGGACAGGCAAGAGACCCAGTACTTC; CDR3: CASSGDRQETQYF
size: -; V: TRBV7-9; J: TRBJ1-2; D: -; DNA: TGTGCCAGCAGCCCCGGTGGGCACTATGGCTACACCTTC; CDR3: CASSPGGHYGYTF
size: -; V: TRBV27; J: TRBJ1-6; D: -; DNA: TGTGCCAGCAGCTTCCTGACAGTTCCGAATTCACCCCTCCACTTT; CDR3: CASSFLTVPNSPLHF
size: -; V: TRBV18; J: TRBJ1-3; D: -; DNA: TGTGCCAGCTCACCAACAGGATTTGGAAACACCATATATTTT; CDR3: CASSPTGFGNTIYF
size: -; V: TRBV6-6; J: TRBJ2-7; D: -; DNA: TGTGCCAGCAGTATCCGGGACACCTCCTACGAGCAGTACTTC; CDR3: CASSIRDTSYEQYF
size: -; V: TRBV6-6; J: TRBJ2-5; D: -; DNA: TGTGCCAGCAGTCCCCGGTCGTCTGAGACCCAGTACTTC; CDR3: CASSPRSSETQYF
size: -; V: TRBV4-1; J: TRBJ2-7; D: TRBD1; DNA: TGCGCCAGCAGCCATGGACAGGGAGCAGGCGAGCAGTACTTC; CDR3: CASSHGQGAGEQYF
size: few; V: TRBV6-1; J: TRBJ2-5; D: -; DNA: TGTGCCAGCAGGGACTACTACGTTGGGGAGACCCAGTACTTC; CDR3: CASRDYYVGETQYF
size: -; V: TRBV28; J: TRBJ2-1; D: TRBD2; DNA: TGTGCCAGCAGTCCAGGACTAGCGGGGTTTGACAATGAGCAGTTCTTC; CDR3: CASSPGLAGFDNEQFF
size: -; V: TRBV5-4; J: TRBJ1-2; D: -; DNA: TGTGCCAGCAGCTTATCGGGGAACTATGGCTACACCTTC; CDR3: CASSLSGNYGYTF
size: -; V: TRBV11-2; J: TRBJ2-1; D: -; DNA: TGTGCCAGCAGCTTAGTCGCCTATTCCTACAATGAGCAGTTCTTC; CDR3: CASSLVAYSYNEQFF
size: -; V: TRBV7-9; J: TRBJ1-2; D: -; DNA: TGTTCCAGTGTACCCGGGAACGCTGGCTACACCTTC; CDR3: CSSVPGNAGYTF
size: few; V: TRBV10-3; J: TRBJ2-5; D: -; DNA: TGTGCCATCAGTGAGTACAGGAGAGAGACCCAGTACTTC; CDR3: CAISEYRRETQYF
size: -; V: TRBV18; J: TRBJ2-5; D: TRBD1; DNA: TGTGCCAGCTCACCAGGACAGGGCGGGGAGACCCAGTACTTC; CDR3: CASSPGQGGETQYF
size: -; V: TRBV10-2; J: TRBJ2-7; D: TRBD1; DNA: TGCGCCAGCACGGGACAGGGGGTAAGCTACGAGCAGTACTTC; CDR3: CASTGQGVSYEQYF
size: -; V: TRBV30; J: TRBJ2-7; D: -; DNA: TGTGCCTGGACCCCCCCTCAGTCCTACGAGCAGTACTTC; CDR3: CAWTPPQSYEQYF
size: -; V: TRBV5-1; J: TRBJ2-6; D: -; DNA: TGCGCCAGCAGCTTGGAGGGGATCTCTGGGGCCAACGTCCTGACTTTC; CDR3: CASSLEGISGANVLTF
size: -; V: TRBV5-1; J: TRBJ1-2; D: -; DNA: TGCGCCAGCAGCTTAGTAACAGACTATGGCTACACCTTC; CDR3: CASSLVTDYGYTF
size: -; V: TRBV5-8; J: TRBJ2-5; D: TRBD1; DNA: TGTGCCAGCAGCTCCCTGGGACAGCAAGAGACCCAGTACTTC; CDR3: CASSSLGQQETQYF
size: -; V: TRBV5-1; J: TRBJ2-3; D: -; DNA: TGCGCCAGCAGCTTGGATACAGGAGACACAGATACGCAGTATTTT; CDR3: CASSLDTGDTDTQYF
size: -; V: TRBV14; J: TRBJ1-5; D: TRBD1; DNA: TGTGCCAGCAGCCAAGGTCCCTCCCGGACAGGTCTAGGCAATCAGCCCCAGCATTTT; CDR3: CASSQGPSRTGLGNQPQHF
size: -; V: TRBV19; J: TRBJ1-4; D: -; DNA: TGTGCCAGTAGTATAAAGGCGGCGAGAAATGAAAAACTGTTTTTT; CDR3: CASSIKAARNEKLFF
size: -; V: TRBV10-3; J: TRBJ2-7; D: -; DNA: TGTGCCATCGGGCCGGGCCCCCTTCGGGGCGAGCAGTACTTC; CDR3: CAIGPGPLRGEQYF
size: few; V: TRBV7-9; J: TRBJ1-5; D: -; DNA: TGTGCCAGCAGCTTAGAAGCGGATCAGCCCCAGCATTTT; CDR3: CASSLEADQPQHF
size: -; V: TRBV29-1; J: TRBJ1-2; D: TRBD1; DNA: TGCAGCGTTGACCGGGACAGGGTCTTTTACACCTTC; CDR3: CSVDRDRVFYTF
size: -; V: TRBV7-9; J: TRBJ1-2; D: -; DNA: TGTGCCAGCAGCGAGACAGTGGACTATGGCTACACCTTC; CDR3: CASSETVDYGYTF
size: -; V: TRBV2; J: TRBJ1-2; D: TRBD1; DNA: TGTGCCAGCAGTGGGACCGGGAAGGGGGCTTTTGGCTACACCTTC; CDR3: CASSGTGKGAFGYTF
size: -; V: TRBV18; J: TRBJ1-2; D: -; DNA: TGTGCCAGCTCACCACCTACAGGCTATGGCTACACCTTC; CDR3: CASSPPTGYGYTF
size: -; V: TRBV5-6; J: TRBJ2-1; D: TRBD2; DNA: TGTGCCAGCAGCTTCCTAGCGGGCCATAGGAATGAGCAGTTCTTC; CDR3: CASSFLAGHRNEQFF
size: -; V: TRBV5-4; J: TRBJ1-4; D: -; DNA: TGTGCCAGCAGCTCCTGGTCGGGGGGCCCTAATGAAAAACTGTTTTTT; CDR3: CASSSWSGGPNEKLFF
size: -; V: TRBV6-5; J: TRBJ2-3; D: -; DNA: TGTGCCAGCAGTTACTCGGTACTTGATACGCAGTATTTT; CDR3: CASSYSVLDTQYF
size: -; V: TRBV19; J: TRBJ2-7; D: -; DNA: TGTGCCAGTAGTATGGGGGCTCCGGGACCGACAATTTTTTACGAGCAGTACTTC; CDR3: CASSMGAPGPTIFYEQYF
size: -; V: TRBV28; J: TRBJ2-6; D: -; DNA: TGTGCCAGCAGCGGGAGCTCTGGGGCCAACGTCCTGACTTTC; CDR3: CASSGSSGANVLTF
size: -; V: TRBV4-2; J: TRBJ2-5; D: -; DNA: TGTGCCAGCAGCCCCCGGGGAAGCTCTCAAGCGACCCAGTACTTC; CDR3: CASSPRGSSQATQYF
size: -; V: TRBV7-9; J: TRBJ2-5; D: -; DNA: TGTGCCAGCAGTTCCCGGGATCGAGAGACCCAGTACTTC; CDR3: CASSSRDRETQYF
size: -; V: TRBV18; J: TRBJ2-7; D: TRBD2; DNA: TGTGCCAGCTCAACTACTAGCGGGGGTTCCTACGAGCAGTACTTC; CDR3: CASSTTSGGSYEQYF
size: -; V: TRBV4-1; J: TRBJ1-2; D: TRBD1; DNA: TGCGCCAGCAGCCACAAAACAGGGGAGTATGGCTACACCTTC; CDR3: CASSHKTGEYGYTF
size: -; V: TRBV29-1; J: TRBJ1-2; D: TRBD1; DNA: TGCAGCGTGCCAAGCCGGGACAGGAACTATGGCTACACCTTC; CDR3: CSVPSRDRNYGYTF
size: once; V: TRBV28; J: TRBJ1-5; D: TRBD1; DNA: TGTGCCAGCAGTTCCAGGGGGCTGGGCAATCAGCCCCAGCATTTT; CDR3: CASSSRGLGNQPQHF
size: -; V: TRBV19; J: TRBJ1-2; D: TRBD1; DNA: TGTGCCAGTAGTCAACAGGGGGCGAACTATGGCTACACCTTC; CDR3: CASSQQGANYGYTF
size: -; V: TRBV18; J: TRBJ2-1; D: -; DNA: TGTGCCAGCTCACCACCGGGCACTCGGGGCTACAATGAGCAGTTCTTC; CDR3: CASSPPGTRGYNEQFF
size: -; V: TRBV7-9; J: TRBJ2-2; D: -; DNA: TGTGCCAGCCGTACGAACAGGGACACCGGGGAGCTGTTTTTT; CDR3: CASRTNRDTGELFF
size: -; V: TRBV6-1; J: TRBJ2-7; D: TRBD1; DNA: TGTGCCAGCAGTGTTAAACAGGGGGCAGCCCTGTTGGACGAGCAGTACTTC; CDR3: CASSVKQGAALLDEQYF
size: -; V: TRBV9; J: TRBJ1-6; D: TRBD1; DNA: TGTGCCAGCAGTGGACAGGGGCCTCAATCCCTCCACTTT; CDR3: CASSGQGPQSLHF
size: -; V: TRBV27; J: TRBJ2-5; D: -; DNA: TGTGCCAGCAGACGTACAGGGTCGGAGACCCAGTACTTC; CDR3: CASRRTGSETQYF
size: -; V: TRBV7-9; J: TRBJ2-7; D: TRBD1; DNA: TGTGCCAGCAGCTCCCCGGGACAGGGAGGGGAGCAGTACTTC; CDR3: CASSSPGQGGEQYF
size: once; V: TRBV4-2; J: TRBJ2-2; D: -; DNA: TGTGCCAGCAGCCAAGACCGGACTACCTCCACCGGGCGGGAGCTGTTTTTT; CDR3: CASSQDRTTSTGRELFF
size: -; V: TRBV10-3; J: TRBJ2-5; D: -; DNA: TGTGCCATCAGGCCCCGGGACACCCAAGAGACCCAGTACTTC; CDR3: CAIRPRDTQETQYF
size: -; V: TRBV9; J: TRBJ2-3; D: TRBD2; DNA: TGTGCCAGCAGCGTAAGCGGGGGCACAGATACGCAGTATTTT; CDR3: CASSVSGGTDTQYF
size: -; V: TRBV4-3; J: TRBJ1-2; D: -; DNA: TGCGCCAGCAGCCAAGAGGGGGACATGGGAGCAAACTATGGCTACACCTTC; CDR3: CASSQEGDMGANYGYTF
size: -; V: TRBV5-4; J: TRBJ2-5; D: TRBD2; DNA: TGTGCCAGCAGGTCGAGAGCGGGGGGGGAAGAGACCCAGTACTTC; CDR3: CASRSRAGGEETQYF
size: -; V: TRBV9; J: TRBJ2-3; D: -; DNA: TGTGCCAGCAGTGGAATAGCGGCCACAGATACGCAGTATTTT; CDR3: CASSGIAATDTQYF
size: few; V: TRBV29-1; J: TRBJ2-5; D: TRBD1; DNA: TGCAGCGCCCGTCCCGGGACAGGGGCTCAAGAGACCCAGTACTTC; CDR3: CSARPGTGAQETQYF
size: few; V: TRBV7-2; J: TRBJ2-3; D: -; DNA: TGTGCCAGCAGCTTACGGGGTCCAGATACGCAGTATTTT; CDR3: CASSLRGPDTQYF